This TCR beta chain originates from a study of molecular identifiers for immune sequencing clone quantification. Notes on the study in general: Sizes of clones that are highly expanded could be underestimated (if identical TCR molecules share a barcode).

With 10%, 30% or 50% of RNA, roughly 18,000 to 1,100,000 naive CD8 T cells were sequenced. Sorted naive CD8 T cells were those defined as CD8+CD4-CCR7+CD45RA+. CDR1 is DFQATT, CDR2 SNEGSKA, per germline (reference sequence). The CDR3 extends over 15 amino acids. V lost 0 bases and J lost 6, with 18 bases in between. Previously described methods with listed TCR primers produced the bulk TCR libraries. TCRdb reprocessed the PCR reads with MiXCR, giving one entry per CDR3 protein. The data show about 500,000 distinct CDR3 sequences, with roughly 23% seen just once and about 0.8% held by the top ten. Comments on this clonotype: The antigen remains unidentified.

The rearrangement joins TRBV20-1 to TRBJ2-7; D is possibly TRBD1 or TRBD2 (5 bases each). This clonotype was sampled from a human donor in good health. Some libraries in this study had Jurkat cell RNA spiked in. Source material: naive CD8+ T cells from blood, with Jurkat cell RNA spiked in. Subset here: FACS-sorted CD8+CD4-CCR7+CD45RA+ naive T cells. CDR3 residues: CSARDPSSGDGEQYF. The CDR3 DNA sequence: TGCAGTGCTAGAGATCCGAGCTCCGGGGACGGCGAGCAGTACTTC.